The 32 T cell receptor beta chains presented below share a single source sample, sequenced in a study of shared T cell receptors in the human thymus. Clones were read by immunoSEQ multiplex PCR, and TCRdb kept only the in-frame ones, dropping some. The table lists 600,000 to 900,000 clones, 70% to 90% of them singletons. These data also formed part of another study, on human thymus T cells.

Sequences were obtained from thymocytes. The receptors come from a girl less than two years old with a congenital heart defect.

The rearrangement uses TRBV27 and TRBJ1-5; 8 nucleotides agree with TRBD1. J was trimmed by 0 bases and V by 4 bases; bases with no gene match: 11. The CDR3 contains 18 residues. The germline gives CDR1 MNHEY, CDR2 SMNVEV (reference sequence). CDR3 sequence (DNA): TGTGCCAGCAGTTACACCGGGACAGGTCTTTATAGCAATCAGCCCCAGCATTTT. It specifies CASSYTGTGLYSNQPQHF.

The chain couples TRBV9 to TRBJ1-2; a possible D gene is TRBD1 (5 bases). Germline-derived CDR1 and CDR2 are SGDLS and YYNGEE. Trimming took 3 bases from V and 0 from J, leaving 15 bases between them. The CDR3 spans 16 residues. CDR3 loop: CASSGDSSLANYGYTF. The CDR3 region has the DNA TGTGCCAGCAGCGGGGACTCAAGCCTTGCTAACTATGGCTACACCTTC.

V and J are TRBV2 and TRBJ1-1; 9 bases agree with TRBD1. This CDR3 has 15 residues. Germline CDR1 is SNHLY and CDR2 is FYNNEI. Trimming cost V 10 bases and J 4 bases; bases outside gene matches: 13. CDR3 nucleotide sequence: TGTGCCAACCACCGGGACAGGGTTGTCGGCACTGAAGCTTTCTTT. Translating gives CANHRDRVVGTEAFF.

This clone was seen once. The chain couples TRBV27 to TRBJ2-1; 12 bases map to TRBD1. The J segment lost 6 bases and the V segment lost 5 bases, leaving 8 bases of the junction unmatched. The CDR3 has 16 residues. CDR1 MNHEY and CDR2 SMNVEV come from the germline V gene (reference sequence). The CDR3 spells CASSGDRGHNSNEQFF. CDR3 nucleotides: TGTGCCAGCAGTGGGGACAGGGGGCACAATAGCAATGAGCAGTTCTTC.

CDR3 in amino acids: CASSRTECYEQYF. CDR3 nucleotides: TGTGCCAGCAGTCGGACAGAATGCTACGAGCAGTACTTC. The chain couples TRBV28 to TRBJ2-5; TRBD1 might be the D (6 bases). TRBJ2-7 explains the end of the DNA better; the J call may be wrong. Germline loops: CDR1 MDHEN, CDR2 SYDVKM. This CDR3 has 13 residues.

The rearrangement joins TRBV4-3 to TRBJ1-2; 8 nucleotides agree with TRBD1. This CDR3 is built from 14 residues. Germline values: CDR1 LGHNA, CDR2 YSLEER. V lost 2 bases, J lost 4 bases, and 3 bases stayed unmatched. In DNA, the CDR3 is TGCGCCAGCAGCCAACGGGACAGGAGCTATGGCTACACCTTC. Translation gives CASSQRDRSYGYTF.

The genes are TRBV29-1 and TRBJ1-5, with 7 bases matching TRBD1. Trimming cost V 4 bases and J 7 bases; bases outside gene matches: 10. CDR3 length: 14 residues. Looked up from germline, CDR1 is SQVTM and CDR2 is ANQGSEA. CDR3 in DNA: TGCAGCGTTGTCTTTGGCAGGGGGTCCCAGCCCCAGCATTTT. It specifies CSVVFGRGSQPQHF.

The chain joins TRBV15 to TRBJ2-7, with D tentatively TRBD2 (6 bases). The CDR3 length is 18 residues. Germline V gene lookup returns CDR1 LNHNV and CDR2 YYDKDF (reference sequence). V was trimmed by 0 bases and J by 1 base, leaving 19 bases between them. In DNA form, the CDR3 reads TGTGCCACCAGCAGAGACTCAAGGAGGGGCCGGAGATCCTACGAGCAGTACTTC. Its translation: CATSRDSRRGRRSYEQYF.

The V call is TRBV4-2, the J call TRBJ1-6; a weak D match, TRBD1 (6 bases). The CDR3 consists of 17 residues. In germline, CDR1 is LGHNA, CDR2 YNFKEQ. With 1 base removed from V and 8 bases from J, the gap between germline ends came to 18 bases. CDR3 loop: CASSQGGEDRKDSPLHF. In DNA form, the CDR3 reads TGTGCCAGCAGCCAAGGAGGTGAGGACAGAAAAGATTCACCCCTCCACTTT.

This clone was found a few times. This chain links TRBV4-3 with TRBJ2-2; 9 positions match TRBD1. Germline loops: CDR1 LGHNA, CDR2 YSLEER. The CDR3 runs to 15 residues. V dropped 3 bases and J dropped 4; count of bases not matched to a gene: 3. The DNA of the CDR3 is TGCGCCAGCAGCCATGGACAGGGGTTCACCGGGGAGCTGTTTTTT. Its protein product is CASSHGQGFTGELFF.

V usage is TRBV10-1 and J usage is TRBJ1-1, with no clear D. Germline CDR1 and CDR2: WNHNN and SYGVQD (reference sequence). The ends were cut back, 4 bases at V and 0 bases at J, with 6 bases in the middle. The CDR3 sequence is 13 residues long. The CDR3 is CASSVSMNTEAFF. DNA of the CDR3: TGCGCCAGCAGTGTCAGTATGAACACTGAAGCTTTCTTT.

The V and J genes are TRBV14 and TRBJ1-2; D is unclear. Trimming removed 1 base at V and 6 bases at J, with 21 bases between. The CDR3 runs 17 residues. Germline CDR1 reads SGHDN; CDR2 reads FVKESK. This CDR3 is CASSQAADMSFENGYTF. The CDR3 coding sequence is TGTGCCAGCAGCCAAGCGGCCGACATGAGTTTTGAGAATGGCTACACCTTC. The variable domain in full, with the rest retrieved from reference TRBV14 and TRBJ1-2, is EAGVTQFPSHSVIEKGQTVTLRCDPISGHDNLYWYRRVMGKEIKFLLHFVKESKQDESGMPNNRFLAERTGGTYSTLKVQPAELEDSGVYFCASSQAADMSFENGYTFGSGTRLTVV.

The J gene is TRBJ2-1, the V gene TRBV7-3, with TRBD2 as a possible D gene (6 bases). This CDR3 spans 14 amino acids. V was clipped by 3 bases and J by 9 bases, with 15 bases between them. Germline-derived CDR1 and CDR2 are SGHTA and FQGTGA. The CDR3 is CASSLGAGRGEQFF. Written as DNA, the CDR3 is TGTGCCAGCAGCTTGGGTGCGGGACGAGGTGAGCAGTTCTTC. The full variable domain, completed using reference TRBV7-3 and TRBJ2-1, is GAGVSQTPSNKVTEKGKYVELRCDPISGHTALYWYRQSLGQGPEFLIYFQGTGAADDSGLPNDRFFAVRPEGSVSTLKIQRTERGDSAVYLCASSLGAGRGEQFFGPGTRLTVL.

This chain links TRBV5-1 with TRBJ1-1; 9 nucleotides agree with TRBD1. The germline V gene encodes CDR1 SGHRS and CDR2 YFSETQ. Trimming cost V 4 bases and J 4 bases; bases outside gene matches: 11. The length of the CDR3 is 16 residues. This CDR3 reads CASSPFTQDRGTEAFF. The CDR3 DNA follows: TGCGCCAGCAGCCCCTTTACTCAGGACAGGGGCACTGAAGCTTTCTTT.

The J gene is TRBJ2-5, the V gene TRBV11-2; D is undetermined. V was pared by 4 bases and J by 7 bases, with 10 bases between. Per germline, CDR1 SGHAT and CDR2 FQNNGV. The CDR3 is made up of 12 amino acids. The CDR3 DNA reads as TGTGCCAGCAGCTCTGGCCCGGGGACCCAGTACTTC. Translating it yields CASSSGPGTQYF.

V gene TRBV4-3 combines with J gene TRBJ1-3; D gene uncertain. This CDR3 contains 16 residues. CDR1 is LGHNA and CDR2 is YSLEER in the germline V gene. V dropped 0 bases and J dropped 1 base, with 10 bases sitting between them. The CDR3 is CASSQDRRESGNTIYF. CDR3 nucleotides: TGCGCCAGCAGCCAAGATAGACGGGAATCTGGAAACACCATATATTTT.

This clone was picked up one time. The chain combines TRBV5-1 with TRBJ2-1, with 8 positions matching TRBD1. The V segment lost 1 base and the J segment 8 bases; nucleotides outside the gene matches: 8. The CDR3 sequence is 15 residues long. Germline CDR1 is SGHRS and CDR2 is YFSETQ. The DNA of the CDR3 is TGCGCCAGCAGCTTGCCAGGGGGCATGAGGGATGAGCAGTTCTTC. Amino acid sequence: CASSLPGGMRDEQFF.

V and J are TRBV5-4 and TRBJ1-1; possibly TRBD1 for D (6 bases). Germline V CDR1 and CDR2: SGHNT, YYREEE (reference sequence). The ends were cut back, 0 bases at V and 1 base at J, with 13 bases in the middle. The CDR3 sequence is 16 residues long. The CDR3 coding sequence is TGTGCCAGCAGCTTGGTGGGGGGGCGCGGGAACACTGAAGCTTTCTTT. It translates to CASSLVGGRGNTEAFF.

The count of this clone is one. The chain has TRBV5-5 and TRBJ2-7; 11 bases are a match to TRBD1. Per germline, CDR1 SGHKS and CDR2 YYEKEE (reference sequence). The V segment lost 7 bases and the J segment 3 bases; nucleotides outside the gene matches: 6. This CDR3 has 14 residues. CDR3 coding DNA: TGTGCCAGCTCACCCGGGACAGGGGGCTACGAGCAGTACTTC. Its translation is CASSPGTGGYEQYF.

The CDR3 nucleotides are TGTGCCAGCAGCCTTGGGGGCGGGACAGAACCCTACGAGCAGTACTTC. This codes for CASSLGGGTEPYEQYF. The rearrangement links TRBV5-6 to TRBJ2-7; TRBD1 is a possible D gene (7 bases). The V gene lost 4 bases and the J gene lost 2 bases, with 19 bases spanning the gap. Per germline, CDR1 SGHDT and CDR2 YYEEEE. The CDR3 runs 16 residues.

V gene TRBV10-3 combines with J gene TRBJ1-2, with D uncertain. The CDR3 sequence is 12 residues long. CDR1 and CDR2 (germline): ENHRY, SYGVKD. V was shortened by 6 bases and J by 5 bases, with 10 bases between the two germline ends. In DNA, the CDR3 is TGTGCCATCAGATCGACTGAATATGGCTACACCTTC. It translates to CAIRSTEYGYTF.

V is TRBV9 and J is TRBJ2-2; D possibly corresponds to TRBD2 (7 bases). V gave up 0 bases and J gave up 6 bases, with 18 bases separating them. CDR3 length: 17 residues. Germline CDR1 SGDLS, CDR2 YYNGEE. CDR3 residues: CASSVGGRGWLPGELFF. The CDR3 bases are TGTGCCAGCAGCGTAGGGGGGCGGGGGTGGCTTCCCGGGGAGCTGTTTTTT.

The CDR3 spells CASTGDGTDTQYF. The CDR3 DNA follows: TGTGCCAGTACCGGAGACGGCACAGATACGCAGTATTTT. The chain carries TRBV19 and TRBJ2-3; the D is unclear. Trimming stripped 7 bases from V and 1 base from J, with 9 bases between. Looked up from germline, CDR1 is LNHDA and CDR2 is SQIVND (reference sequence). The CDR3 consists of 13 residues. The whole variable domain, filled in from reference TRBV19 and TRBJ2-3, reads DGGITQSPKYLFRKEGQNVTLSCEQNLNHDAMYWYRQDPGQGLRLIYYSQIVNDFQKGDIAEGYSVSREKKESFPLTVTSAQKNPTAFYLCASTGDGTDTQYFGPGTRLTVL.

This chain connects TRBV5-6 to TRBJ2-3; 11 nucleotides line up with TRBD2. J was trimmed by 0 bases and V by 4 bases; bases with no gene match: 10. The CDR3 runs to 18 residues. CDR1 SGHDT and CDR2 YYEEEE come from the germline V gene. CDR3 residues: CASSLWTSGSSSTDTQYF. CDR3 DNA: TGTGCCAGCAGCCTCTGGACTAGCGGGTCTAGTAGCACAGATACGCAGTATTTT.

This chain joins TRBV5-6 and TRBJ1-2, with D possibly matching TRBD1 (6 bases). The CDR3 spans 13 residues. The V and J ends lost 3 bases and 8 bases respectively, with 14 bases between them. CDR1 is SGHDT, CDR2 YYEEEE, per germline. As DNA, the CDR3 is TGTGCCAGCAGCTGGGCAGGGGAGAGAGGCTACACCTTC. Translating gives CASSWAGERGYTF.

The chain has TRBV6-4 and TRBJ2-1; 8 bases agree with TRBD1. In germline, CDR1 is MRHNA, CDR2 SNTAGT. The CDR3 spans 16 residues. J gave up 8 bases and V 3 bases, and 12 bases lay outside the gene matches. CDR3 protein: CASSESGQDFVDEQFF. The CDR3, as DNA: TGTGCCAGCAGTGAATCGGGACAGGATTTTGTGGATGAGCAGTTCTTC.

This chain connects TRBV15 to TRBJ2-1; the match to TRBD2 covers 16 bases. Germline assignment: CDR1 LNHNV and CDR2 YYDKDF (reference sequence). The ends lost 4 bases at V and 5 bases at J; junction bases unmatched: 5. The CDR3 runs to 17 residues. The CDR3 loop reads CATSTPGTSGGDNEQFF. The CDR3 coding sequence is TGTGCCACCAGCACCCCCGGGACTAGCGGGGGGGACAATGAGCAGTTCTTC.

The CDR3 nucleotides are TGCGCCAGCAGCCAAGAGGTGGGACAGGGGGCTTACAATGAGCAGTTCTTC. Translated: CASSQEVGQGAYNEQFF. The rearrangement links TRBV4-3 to TRBJ2-1; 12 positions agree with TRBD1. V shed 0 bases, J shed 4 bases, and the junction held 4 bases outside the gene matches. This CDR3 has 17 residues. Germline V lookup: CDR1 LGHNA, CDR2 YSLEER.

Here the CDR3 DNA reads TGTGCCAGCAGTGTGACAGTCAGGGCTAACTATGGCTACACCTTC. The encoded protein is CASSVTVRANYGYTF. This chain links TRBV6-1 with TRBJ1-2, with D perhaps TRBD1 (5 bases). CDR3 length: 15 residues. Germline CDR1 MNHNS, CDR2 SASEGT. The germline V and J ends were trimmed by 4 bases and 0 bases, with 12 bases remaining between them.

This clone was recorded once. The J gene is TRBJ1-4, the V gene TRBV5-5; maybe TRBD1 (6 bases). This CDR3 comprises 14 residues. In germline, CDR1 is SGHKS, CDR2 YYEKEE (reference sequence). The V gene lost 2 bases and the J gene lost 8 bases, with 13 bases spanning the gap. The CDR3 bases are TGTGCCAGCAGCTTAGGGGGGGCTGGAGAAAAACTGTTTTTT. It is translated as CASSLGGAGEKLFF.

V and J are TRBV7-9 and TRBJ1-2, with unresolved D. V shed 3 bases and J shed 2 bases, with 7 bases lying between them. The germline gives CDR1 SEHNR, CDR2 FQNEAQ (reference sequence). This CDR3 is built from 13 residues. The CDR3 spells CASSFLSNYGYTF. The CDR3 DNA reads as TGTGCCAGCAGCTTTCTATCGAACTATGGCTACACCTTC.

This clone was seen just once. The chain is built from TRBV10-3 and TRBJ2-7; D may be TRBD1 (6 bases). Trimming took off 4 bases at V and 6 bases at J, with 10 bases between the two ends. Germline values: CDR1 ENHRY, CDR2 SYGVKD. CDR3 length equals 12 residues. The CDR3 spells CAISGVGGEQYF. DNA for the CDR3: TGTGCCATCAGTGGAGTAGGGGGCGAGCAGTACTTC.